Detailed here is one TCR beta chain. This sample was taken from a study of cytomegalovirus exposure and HLA in healthy donors. Trimming cost V 3 bases and J 4 bases, with 13 bases left between them. In germline, CDR1 is SGHDN, CDR2 FVKESK. The CDR3 totals 15 residues. PCR involved 60 Vbeta and 13 Jbeta primers. TCRdb's table, derived via immunoSEQ multiplex PCR, lists solely in-frame clones and lacks some. The sample contains some 160,000 clones, over 80% of which appear only once. The rearrangement links TRBV14 to TRBJ2-1, with a weak D call TRBD1 (6 bases). The sample was PBMCs. This sequence was found in a woman under 30 in good health and CMV-seronegative. This chain's CDR3 is CASSQISGTYNEQFF. The CDR3 bases are TGTGCCAGCAGCCAGATTTCTGGGACATACAATGAGCAGTTCTTC.